These 26 T cell receptor beta chains share one sample of origin, sequenced in a study of CD8+ T cells in alopecia areata (dated by TCRdb to the late 2010s). Library construction relied on the immunoSEQ multiplex PCR assay. To provide template for TCR sequencing, every sample had RNA extracted and reverse transcribed into cDNA. Not all clones reach the TCRdb copy of this immuneACCESS table, which keeps in-frame sequences only. Checked studies attribute under half of the gap to unresolved V genes and leave the rest unexplained. This sample is represented by 110,000 or so clones; around two fifths of them were singletons. Over 3% of the sample is held by the ten biggest clonotypes. Sequenced material: CD4+ T cells sorted from blood. All receptors derive from a human donor with alopecia areata.

The chain couples TRBV28 to TRBJ2-2; 8 bases agree with TRBD1. The CDR3 consists of 13 residues. Germline lookup yields CDR1 MDHEN and CDR2 SYDVKM. V shed 8 bases, J shed 1 base, and the junction held 0 bases outside the gene matches. The CDR3 region has the DNA TGTGCCAGCGGACAGGGGAACACCGGGGAGCTGTTTTTT. Protein: CASGQGNTGELFF.

This clone was observed a handful of times. The J gene is TRBJ2-5, the V gene TRBV7-8; tentatively, D is TRBD2 (6 bases). V was trimmed by 0 bases and J by 7 bases, leaving 12 bases between them. Looked up from germline, CDR1 is SGHVS and CDR2 is FQNEAQ. There are 14 residues in the CDR3. In DNA form, the CDR3 reads TGTGCCAGCAGCTTAGCGGTAGCGGCCCGGACCCAGTACTTC. Residues: CASSLAVAARTQYF.

The chain employs TRBV6-5 and TRBJ2-6, with unresolved D. The CDR3 covers 14 residues. Looked up from germline, CDR1 is MNHEY and CDR2 is SVGAGI. V was shortened by 9 bases and J by 2 bases, with 11 bases between the two germline ends. The chain's CDR3 is CASRSRPGANVLTF. CDR3 sequence (DNA): TGTGCCAGTCGATCGAGGCCTGGGGCCAACGTCCTGACTTTC.

The V and J genes are TRBV2 and TRBJ2-3; D unresolved. V lost 2 bases and J lost 2, with 8 bases in between. CDR1 and CDR2 from the germline V gene are SNHLY and FYNNEI. The length of the CDR3 is 14 residues. The CDR3 here is CASSEQTDTDTQYF. CDR3 coding DNA: TGTGCCAGCAGTGAACAAACAGACACAGATACGCAGTATTTT.

The rearrangement uses TRBV5-6 and TRBJ1-1; the D gene is possibly TRBD1 (6 bases). Germline-derived CDR1 and CDR2 are SGHDT and YYEEEE. CDR3 size: 12 residues. The germline V and J ends were trimmed by 6 bases and 7 bases, with 13 bases remaining between them. The CDR3 DNA is TGTGCCAGCACCCTATGGACAGATGAAGCTTTCTTT. It specifies CASTLWTDEAFF.

This clone was picked up a small number of times. V and J are TRBV7-3 and TRBJ2-1; D unclear. The CDR3 is 15 amino acids. V was trimmed by 5 bases and J by 0 bases, leaving 11 bases between them. Germline V gives CDR1 SGHTA, CDR2 FQGTGA. CDR3 amino acids: CASSPGRSSYNEQFF. CDR3 DNA: TGTGCCAGCAGCCCCGGACGTAGCTCCTACAATGAGCAGTTCTTC.

This chain joins TRBV30 and TRBJ2-4, with unresolved D. The V and J ends lost 3 bases and 6 bases respectively, with 15 bases between them. This CDR3 has 14 residues. Germline CDR1 GTSNPN, CDR2 SVGIG (reference sequence). In DNA, the CDR3 is TGTGCCTGGAGCCCCTCCACGCCCAGAAACATTCAGTACTTC. Translating gives CAWSPSTPRNIQYF.

V is TRBV29-1 and J is TRBJ1-2; D is unresolved. Trimming pared 7 bases from V and 1 base from J, leaving 10 bases between. This CDR3 contains 12 residues. Germline V lookup: CDR1 SQVTM, CDR2 ANQGSEA. As DNA, the CDR3 is TGCAGCGGGACCGAACTTAACTATGGCTACACCTTC. Translating gives CSGTELNYGYTF.

This clone has a single count. This chain joins TRBV7-2 and TRBJ2-3; possible D gene TRBD1, 5 bases. With 0 bases removed from V and 7 bases from J, the gap between germline ends came to 11 bases. This CDR3 contains 14 residues. The germline V gene encodes CDR1 SGHTA and CDR2 FQGNSA. CDR3 in amino acids: CASSLARTPNTQYF. CDR3 in DNA: TGTGCCAGCAGCTTAGCGAGGACACCAAATACGCAGTATTTT.

V gene TRBV5-1 combines with J gene TRBJ2-5; 7 bases align to TRBD1. From germline, CDR1 is SGHRS and CDR2 YFSETQ. The V segment lost 4 bases and the J segment 5 bases; nucleotides outside the gene matches: 5. The CDR3 contains 13 residues. The CDR3 DNA follows: TGCGCCAGCAGCCTTACAGGGGAGGAGACCCAGTACTTC. Its translation: CASSLTGEETQYF.

The gene calls are TRBV23-1 and TRBJ1-5; no firm D call. TRBV23-1 carries the ORF label, with uncertain function. V lost 5 bases to trimming and J lost 1 base, with 18 bases between them. This CDR3 region has 17 residues. The CDR3 sequence is CASSSPRAESSNQPQHF. DNA for the CDR3: TGCGCCAGCAGTTCCCCCCGAGCGGAGTCGAGCAATCAGCCCCAGCATTTT.

On this clone: Other DNA sequences within the sample encode an identical CDR3. The gene calls are TRBV20-1 and TRBJ2-1; D ambiguous. Per germline, CDR1 DFQATT and CDR2 SNEGSKA (reference sequence). This CDR3 has 10 amino acids. V was clipped by 0 bases and J by 7 bases, with 1 base between them. DNA of the CDR3: TGCAGTGCTAGAGATAATGAGCAGTTCTTC. Amino acid sequence: CSARDNEQFF.

The chain joins TRBV28 to TRBJ1-5; 8 nucleotides align to TRBD1. Germline CDR1 and CDR2: MDHEN and SYDVKM. The CDR3 runs to 15 residues. Trimming took 5 bases from V and 7 from J; bases not matched to a gene: 10. The CDR3 DNA is TGTGCCAGCAGTCCCCAACACAGGGGGGGGCAGCCCCAGCATTTT. It yields the protein CASSPQHRGGQPQHF.

Only a few counts were recorded for this clone. The V gene is TRBV4-3, the J gene TRBJ1-6; D gene uncertain. With 0 bases removed from V and 5 bases from J, the gap between germline ends came to 14 bases. The CDR3 covers 17 residues. CDR1 and CDR2 (germline): LGHNA, YSLEER. The CDR3 protein is CASSQDPGTADNSPLHF. The CDR3 DNA reads as TGCGCCAGCAGCCAAGATCCGGGCACCGCAGATAATTCACCCCTCCACTTT.

This clone has a handful of counts. The gene calls are TRBV6-6 and TRBJ2-7; perhaps TRBD1 as D (6 bases). CDR3 length: 14 residues. Trimming shortened V by 6 bases and J by 4 bases, and 16 bases separated the two germline ends. The germline CDR1 and CDR2 sequences are MNHNY and SVGAGI (reference sequence). The CDR3 DNA sequence: TGTGCCAGCAGGCTACAGGGACAACAATACGAGCAGTACTTC. Translating it yields CASRLQGQQYEQYF.

The rearrangement joins TRBV5-1 to TRBJ1-4; 9 bases match TRBD1. The CDR3 sequence is 14 residues long. Germline CDR1 SGHRS, CDR2 YFSETQ. The V and J ends lost 5 bases and 8 bases, in that order; junction bases with no gene match: 7. CDR3 in DNA: TGCGCCAGCAGTTCCGGGACAGGGCGCGAAAAACTGTTTTTT. It specifies CASSSGTGREKLFF. Using reference TRBV5-1 and TRBJ1-4 for the parts outside the CDR3, the full variable domain is KAGVTQTPRYLIKTRGQQVTLSCSPISGHRSVSWYQQTPGQGLQFLFEYFSETQRNKGNFPGRFSGRQFSNSRSEMNVSTLELGDSALYLCASSSGTGREKLFFGSGTQLSVL.

The CDR3 DNA sequence: TGTGCCTGGACCCAAGGATTTATCAACACTGAAGCTTTCTTT. It codes for CAWTQGFINTEAFF. The rearrangement uses TRBV30 and TRBJ1-1; D unresolved. The CDR3 runs to 14 residues. Germline V gene sequence: CDR1 GTSNPN, CDR2 SVGIG (reference sequence). Trimming pared 4 bases from V and 2 bases from J, leaving 14 bases between.

The chain links TRBV28 to TRBJ2-3, with unresolved D. CDR3 length equals 13 residues. Germline lookup yields CDR1 MDHEN and CDR2 SYDVKM. V shed 7 bases and J shed 4 bases, with 12 bases lying between them. The DNA of the CDR3 is TGTGCCAGCAATGGGGTCATTGCAGATACGCAGTATTTT. Translating it yields CASNGVIADTQYF.

The chain uses TRBV29-1 and TRBJ2-2, with D perhaps matching TRBD1 (5 bases). V lost 1 base and J lost 0, with 6 bases in between. The germline V gene has CDR1 SQVTM and CDR2 ANQGSEA. The CDR3 extends over 14 amino acids. The CDR3: CSVEVQANTGELFF. DNA of the CDR3: TGCAGCGTTGAAGTACAGGCGAACACCGGGGAGCTGTTTTTT.

This chain links TRBV19 with TRBJ2-6; no reliable D call. The V end lost 8 bases, the J end lost 2 bases, and 7 bases lay between the germline ends. The germline V gene encodes CDR1 LNHDA and CDR2 SQIVND (reference sequence). This CDR3 comprises 13 residues. The CDR3 protein is CASVRAGANVLTF. DNA for the CDR3: TGTGCCAGTGTCCGGGCTGGGGCCAACGTCCTGACTTTC.

This rearrangement joins TRBV7-3 to TRBJ1-2; TRBD1 might be the D (6 bases). There are 15 residues in the CDR3. Germline values: CDR1 SGHTA, CDR2 FQGTGA. V gave up 2 bases and J gave up 4 bases, with 14 bases separating them. The CDR3 sequence: CASSLGPDSSYGYTF. CDR3 nucleotide sequence: TGTGCCAGCAGCTTAGGACCGGACAGCAGCTATGGCTACACCTTC.

Only a few counts were recorded for this clone. The chain carries TRBV5-1 and TRBJ2-3; no firm D call. V was pared by 4 bases and J by 3 bases, with 12 bases between. There are 14 residues in the CDR3. The germline CDR1 and CDR2 sequences are SGHRS and YFSETQ. The CDR3 DNA follows: TGCGCCAGCAGCCCGACGGAACCTACAGATACGCAGTATTTT. Translation: CASSPTEPTDTQYF.

The chain recombines TRBV7-3 with TRBJ2-7; D remains ambiguous. Germline V gene sequence: CDR1 SGHTA, CDR2 FQGTGA. There are 12 residues in the CDR3. Trimming left V 5 bases short and J 0 bases short, with 5 bases between. CDR3 DNA: TGTGCCAGCAGCGCTAGCTCCTACGAGCAGTACTTC. Residues: CASSASSYEQYF.

V usage is TRBV29-1 and J usage is TRBJ2-5, with TRBD1 matching over 8 bases. Trimming at V came to 5 bases and at J to 2 bases, leaving 7 bases not matched to a gene. CDR1 is SQVTM, CDR2 ANQGSEA, per germline. This CDR3 region has 14 residues. The CDR3 DNA follows: TGCAGCGTTATAGGACAGGGTAATCAAGAGACCCAGTACTTC. Amino acid sequence: CSVIGQGNQETQYF. Complete variable domain (other parts from reference TRBV29-1 and TRBJ2-5): SAVISQKPSRDICQRGTSLTIQCQVDSQVTMMFWYRQQPGQSLTLIATANQGSEATYESGFVIDKFPISRPNLTFSTLTVSNMSPEDSSIYLCSVIGQGNQETQYFGPGTRLLVL.

The chain has TRBV7-2 and TRBJ2-5, with D perhaps matching TRBD1 (5 bases). Germline V gene sequence: CDR1 SGHTA, CDR2 FQGNSA. The V and J ends lost 0 bases and 5 bases respectively, with 10 bases between them. This CDR3 region has 14 residues. CDR3 loop: CASSLAGQRETQYF. CDR3 sequence (DNA): TGTGCCAGCAGCTTAGCGGGGCAAAGGGAGACCCAGTACTTC.

This clone has just a few counts. This chain links TRBV30 with TRBJ2-7; D not certain. The germline V gene has CDR1 GTSNPN and CDR2 SVGIG (reference sequence). The CDR3 runs 13 residues. V was cut by 4 bases and J by 5 bases, with 15 bases left in between. The CDR3 reads CAWNLARSHEQYF. CDR3 nucleotide sequence: TGTGCCTGGAATCTGGCTAGAAGTCACGAGCAGTACTTC.